This TCR beta chain was found in a study of cytomegalovirus exposure and HLA in healthy donors. The study, taken as a whole, reports: Researchers reportedly found TCR beta sequences accurately predicted most subjects' HLA-A and HLA-B alleles. As a later analysis showed, a missense DCLRE1C variant was linked to trimming of TCR beta V- and J-genes. HLA restriction was apparent for most CMV-associated TCR beta chains in a later analysis.

This clone was observed a few times. Its antigen is currently unknown. These donors counted as nominally healthy when sampled, but unrecorded immune exposures were likely. Researchers ran the PCR with 60 Vbeta and 13 Jbeta primers. Clones were sequenced by immunoSEQ multiplex PCR, and TCRdb holds only the in-frame ones, with some missing. Among under 200,000 clones listed, around 68% were seen once. Germline values: CDR1 SNHLY, CDR2 FYNNEI. The CDR3 is 18 amino acids. V lost 2 bases and J lost 3; bases outside the gene matches: 12. The chain is built from TRBV2 and TRBJ2-3, with 9 bases aligning to TRBD2. Sequenced input: PBMCs. The sequence derives from a middle-aged woman in good health and CMV-seropositive. The CDR3 DNA reads as TGTGCCAGCAGTGAATATCGCGGTAGCGGGAGTTTAACAGATACGCAGTATTTT. It yields the protein CASSEYRGSGSLTDTQYF.